Sequencing of this TCR beta chain was carried out in a study of CD8 T cells in ankylosing spondylitis. Study observations and caveats: Among TCR beta sequences, a motif of several highly homologous variants appeared characteristic of ankylosing spondylitis blood. Disease-associated clones were CD8+ and fairly uncommon in peripheral blood.

As for this clonotype: Antigen unknown.

From germline, CDR1 is SGHRS and CDR2 YFSETQ. Between the trimmed V and J ends, which lost 8 bases and 2 bases, there was a span of 20 bases. The length of the CDR3 is 15 residues. One entry per CDR3 protein, called by TCRdb with MiXCR from the 5' RACE reads. The table has about 750,000 distinct CDR3 sequences, roughly 19% seen once. The sequence was collected from a male donor with ankylosing spondylitis. The sequenced sample was blood, either unsorted or a sorted T cell fraction (not recorded which). The V call is TRBV5-1, the J call TRBJ2-7; D is unclear. This chain's CDR3 is CASFAKVIRAYEQYF. The DNA of the CDR3 is TGCGCCAGTTTCGCCAAGGTAATACGGGCCTACGAGCAGTACTTC.